Presented here are 7 T cell receptor beta chains from one specimen sequenced in a study of shared clonotypes between healthy human individuals. Libraries were prepared by immunoSEQ multiplex PCR; TCRdb keeps only in-frame clonotypes and omits some of them. The data contain around 530,000 clones, roughly four fifths of them seen just once; the ten biggest clones take up around 12%. The sample consisted of PBMCs. The receptors were sampled from a woman aged 40 to 50 in good health. Some clones in this sample may be carry-over from other donors' samples.

V gene TRBV9 combines with J gene TRBJ2-5, with D maybe TRBD1 (8 bases). CDR1 and CDR2 from the germline V gene are SGDLS and YYNGEE. Trimming stripped 5 bases from V and 5 bases from J, with 19 bases between. This CDR3 spans 15 amino acids. The CDR3 DNA follows: TGTGCCAGCAGTGTCCGGACAGGGAGGGACGAGACCCAGTACTTC. Protein sequence: CASSVRTGRDETQYF. Full variable domain (missing parts from reference TRBV9 and TRBJ2-5): DSGVTQTPKHLITATGQRVTLRCSPRSGDLSVYWYQQSLDQGLQFLIQYYNGEERAKGNILERFSAQQFPDLHSELNLSSLELGDSALYFCASSVRTGRDETQYFGPGTRLLVL.

The CDR3 spells CASSLAVGEQYF. CDR3 DNA sequence: TGTGCCAGCAGCTTAGCGGTAGGCGAGCAGTACTTC. The rearrangement links TRBV7-2 to TRBJ2-7; D remains unclear. The CDR3 has 12 amino acids. The ends were cut back, 0 bases at V and 6 bases at J, with 6 bases in the middle. Germline loops: CDR1 SGHTA, CDR2 FQGNSA. The full variable domain, with the rest looked up from reference TRBV7-2 and TRBJ2-7, is GAGVSQSPSNKVTEKGKDVELRCDPISGHTALYWYRQSLGQGLEFLIYFQGNSAPDKSGLPSDRFSAERTGGSVSTLTIQRTQQEDSAVYLCASSLAVGEQYFGPGTRLTVT.

The J gene is TRBJ2-7, the V gene TRBV5-1, with 10 bases that match TRBD2. The CDR3 runs 17 residues. Germline CDR1 SGHRS, CDR2 YFSETQ. V trimming: 4 bases; J trimming: 1 base; junction bases outside the gene matches: 11. Here the CDR3 reads CASSATLSSGGSYEQYF. The CDR3 bases are TGCGCCAGCAGCGCCACACTGTCTAGCGGGGGATCCTACGAGCAGTACTTC.

The chain links TRBV14 to TRBJ2-5; possibly TRBD1 for D (5 bases). The V end was cut by 4 bases, the J end by 0 bases, with 9 bases between. CDR3 length: 14 amino acids. CDR1 is SGHDN and CDR2 is FVKESK in the germline V gene. The CDR3 region is CASSPRQYQETQYF. In DNA, the CDR3 is TGTGCCAGCAGCCCCCGACAGTACCAAGAGACCCAGTACTTC. The whole variable domain, filled in from reference TRBV14 and TRBJ2-5, reads EAGVTQFPSHSVIEKGQTVTLRCDPISGHDNLYWYRRVMGKEIKFLLHFVKESKQDESGMPNNRFLAERTGGTYSTLKVQPAELEDSGVYFCASSPRQYQETQYFGPGTRLLVL.

This clone was found many times. V usage is TRBV6-5 and J usage is TRBJ1-5, with D uncertain. The germline CDR1 and CDR2 sequences are MNHEY and SVGAGI. V dropped 6 bases and J dropped 6 bases, with 15 bases sitting between them. This CDR3 has 14 amino acids. CDR3: CASSSHLQGQPQHF. The CDR3 DNA sequence: TGTGCCAGCAGCTCCCACTTACAAGGTCAGCCCCAGCATTTT.

This chain links TRBV5-1 with TRBJ2-5; 12 bases fit TRBD1. The J call may be incorrect, as the DNA end agrees better with TRBJ2-7. Germline CDR1 is SGHRS and CDR2 is YFSETQ. The CDR3 runs to 15 residues. This chain's CDR3 is CASSFRDRGPYEQYF. CDR3 sequence (DNA): TGCGCCAGCAGCTTCCGGGACAGGGGGCCATACGAGCAGTACTTC.

This clone has just one count. V and J are TRBV6-5 and TRBJ2-1, with D perhaps matching TRBD2 (7 bases). The V and J ends lost 0 bases and 7 bases respectively, with 13 bases between them. The CDR3 covers 15 residues. The germline V gene has CDR1 MNHEY and CDR2 SVGAGI. CDR3 nucleotides: TGTGCCAGCAGTTACTCGGGGGAGGGGGAGAATGAGCAGTTCTTC. It translates to CASSYSGEGENEQFF.